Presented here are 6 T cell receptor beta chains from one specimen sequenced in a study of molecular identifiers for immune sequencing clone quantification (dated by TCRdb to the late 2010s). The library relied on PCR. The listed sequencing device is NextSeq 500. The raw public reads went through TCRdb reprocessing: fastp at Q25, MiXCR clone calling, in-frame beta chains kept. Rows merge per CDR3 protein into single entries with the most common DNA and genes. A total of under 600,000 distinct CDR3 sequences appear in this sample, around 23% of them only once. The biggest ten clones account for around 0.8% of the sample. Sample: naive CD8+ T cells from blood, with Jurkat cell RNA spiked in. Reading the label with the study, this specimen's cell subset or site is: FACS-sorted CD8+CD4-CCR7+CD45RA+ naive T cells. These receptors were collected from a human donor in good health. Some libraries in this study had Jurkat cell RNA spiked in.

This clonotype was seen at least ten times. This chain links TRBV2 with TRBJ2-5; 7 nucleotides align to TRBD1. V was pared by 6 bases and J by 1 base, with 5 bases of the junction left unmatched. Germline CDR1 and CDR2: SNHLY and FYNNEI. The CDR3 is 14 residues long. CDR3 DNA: TGTGCCAGCAGCTCTCGGACAGGCCAAGAGACCCAGTACTTC. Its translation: CASSSRTGQETQYF.

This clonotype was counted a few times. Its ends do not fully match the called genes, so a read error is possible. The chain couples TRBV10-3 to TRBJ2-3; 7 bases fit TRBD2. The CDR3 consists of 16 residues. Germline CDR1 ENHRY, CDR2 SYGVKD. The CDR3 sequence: CANSVSLAGQDHTQYF. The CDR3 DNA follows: TGTGCCAACAGTGTGTCATTAGCGGGCCAAGACCATACGCAGTATTTT.

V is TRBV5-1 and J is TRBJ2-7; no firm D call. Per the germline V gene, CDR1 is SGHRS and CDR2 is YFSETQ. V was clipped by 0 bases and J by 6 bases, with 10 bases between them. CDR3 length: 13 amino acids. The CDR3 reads CASSLGELFEQYV. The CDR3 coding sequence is TGCGCCAGCAGCTTGGGAGAACTTTTCGAGCAGTACGTC.

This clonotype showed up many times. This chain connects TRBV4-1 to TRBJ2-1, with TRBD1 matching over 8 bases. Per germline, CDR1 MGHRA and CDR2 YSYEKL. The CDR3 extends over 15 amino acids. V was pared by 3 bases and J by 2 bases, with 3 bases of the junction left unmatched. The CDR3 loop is CASSQDRATYNEQFF. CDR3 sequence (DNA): TGCGCCAGCAGCCAGGACAGGGCTACCTACAATGAGCAGTTCTTC.

CDR3 coding DNA: TGTGCCAGTAGTGGACTAGCGGCCTACAATGAGCAGTTCTTC. This gives the protein CASSGLAAYNEQFF. The chain uses TRBV19 and TRBJ2-1; 10 bases fit TRBD2. Germline V CDR1 and CDR2: LNHDA, SQIVND (reference sequence). This CDR3 contains 14 residues. The junction had 0 bases not matched to a gene; V was cut back by 5 bases and J by 2 bases.

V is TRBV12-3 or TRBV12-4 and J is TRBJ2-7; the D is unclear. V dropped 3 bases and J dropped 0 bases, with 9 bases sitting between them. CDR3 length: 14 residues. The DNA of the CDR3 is TGTGCCAGCAGTTTTTCGTTGAGCTCCTACGAGCAGTACTTC. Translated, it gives CASSFSLSSYEQYF.